This T cell receptor (beta chain) was documented in a study of blood T cell repertoires in COVID-19. The repertoire was sequenced with immunoSEQ multiplex PCR; TCRdb's copy has only in-frame clones and lacks some. The repertoire consists of about 350,000 clones, with about nine tenths occurring once and the leading ten covering about 7%. The CDR3 has 15 amino acids. CDR1 is KGHDR, CDR2 SFDVKD, per germline. Trimming pared 3 bases from V and 5 bases from J, leaving 15 bases between. The V and J genes are TRBV24-1 and TRBJ1-2; D call uncertain. Sequencing was carried out using peripheral blood. The clonotype originates from a woman aged 70-85 years with COVID-19, enrolled during active disease. CDR3 sequence: CATSDPRDALYGYTF. In DNA, the CDR3 is TGTGCCACCAGTGATCCCCGGGATGCCCTTTATGGCTACACCTTC.